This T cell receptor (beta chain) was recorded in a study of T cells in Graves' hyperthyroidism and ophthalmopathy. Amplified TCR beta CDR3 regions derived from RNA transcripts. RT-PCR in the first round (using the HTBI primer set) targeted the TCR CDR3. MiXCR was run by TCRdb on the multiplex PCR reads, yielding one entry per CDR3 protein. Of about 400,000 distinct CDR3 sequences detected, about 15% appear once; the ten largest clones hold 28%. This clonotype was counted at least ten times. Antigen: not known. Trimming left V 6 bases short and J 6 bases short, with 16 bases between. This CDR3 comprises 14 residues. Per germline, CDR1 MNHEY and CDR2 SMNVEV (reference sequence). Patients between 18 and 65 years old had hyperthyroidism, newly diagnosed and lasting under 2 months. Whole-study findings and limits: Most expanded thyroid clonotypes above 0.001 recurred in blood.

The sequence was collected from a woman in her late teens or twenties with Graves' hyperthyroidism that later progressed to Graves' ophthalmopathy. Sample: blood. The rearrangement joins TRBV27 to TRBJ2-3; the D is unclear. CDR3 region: CASRPRPLSDTQYF. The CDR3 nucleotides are TGTGCCAGCAGACCAAGACCCCTCTCGGATACGCAGTATTTT.